This T cell receptor (beta chain) was sequenced for a study of response to subunit inactivated influenza vaccine listed by TCRdb under 2018. As for the study more broadly: Deep quantitative profiling of the T cell receptor repertoire was used in the study to follow responses to a trivalent subunit inactivated influenza vaccine. The research as a whole found: The authors proposed that each seasonal influenza vaccination may bring in only a limited number of new T cells.

The cysteine opens and the phenylalanine closes a CDR3 of 13 amino acids. The only DNA kept is the CDR3, 39 bases in frame from the first base. V is pared back by 6 bases and J by 6 bases, with 15 bases lying between the germline termini. Library preparation used RT-PCR. Data came from an Illumina HiSeq 2500. The public sequencing data were trimmed at Q25 with fastp and processed into clonotypes with MiXCR by TCRdb, which kept only in-frame beta chains. When rows share a CDR3 protein, they turn into one entry using the most common DNA and genes. The sample contains approximately 490,000 distinct CDR3 sequences, around 7.9% of them found a single time. About an eighth of the sample is taken by the ten largest. This clonotype was picked up a small number of times. The target of this receptor is not known. No base qualities exist here, and no much larger clone lies one base off it.

The material was PBMCs from blood, obtained around 2 years after vaccination. This sequence uses TRBV12-3 or TRBV12-4 and TRBJ2-7, with the D gene not clear enough to name. This TCR was sampled from a man aged 50 to 69 who received an inactivated influenza vaccine. Donor details come from another sample of the same person, matched by shared clones. The bases read TGTGCCAGCAGCCCGGCGCGGAACAGCGAGCAGTACTTC. It specifies CASSPARNSEQYF.